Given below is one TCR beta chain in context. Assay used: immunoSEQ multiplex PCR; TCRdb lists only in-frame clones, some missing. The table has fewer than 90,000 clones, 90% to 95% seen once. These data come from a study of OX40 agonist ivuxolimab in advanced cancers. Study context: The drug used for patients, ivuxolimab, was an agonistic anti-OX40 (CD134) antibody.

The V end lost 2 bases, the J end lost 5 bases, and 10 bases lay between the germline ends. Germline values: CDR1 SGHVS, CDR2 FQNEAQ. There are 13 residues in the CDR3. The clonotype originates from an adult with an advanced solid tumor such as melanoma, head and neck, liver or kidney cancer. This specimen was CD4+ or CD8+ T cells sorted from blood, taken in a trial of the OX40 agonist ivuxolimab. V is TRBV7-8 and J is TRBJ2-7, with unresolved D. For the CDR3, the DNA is TGTGCCAGCAGCTTATTGGGATCCCACGAGCAGTACTTC. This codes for CASSLLGSHEQYF.